Listed below are T cell receptor beta chains from one sample, sequenced in a study of CXCR3-negative and CXCR3-positive naive CD8 T cells. TCRdb re-analyzed the 5' RACE reads; it lists each CDR3 protein once, without DNA. The repertoire table contains 75,000 to 100,000 distinct CDR3 sequences. Material for sequencing was naive CXCR3+ CD8+ T cells from blood. The receptors were sampled from a human donor in good health. Some clones in this sample may be carry-over from other donors' samples. Each CDR3 is given with its conserved first and last residue.

J	V	CDR3
TRBJ2-3	TRBV7-2	CASSAPGTGGTDTQYF
TRBJ2-2	TRBV3-1	CVSSHFPNMFHTGELFF
TRBJ2-7	TRBV5-1	CASRRTDNYEQYF
TRBJ2-4	TRBV27	CASSSIQDGTYKNIQYF
TRBJ2-2	TRBV29-1	CSVEGLNTGELFF
TRBJ2-1	TRBV4-2	CASSQPGLTYEQFF
TRBJ2-1	TRBV12-3/TRBV12-4	CASSNTRLSDEQFF
TRBJ2-1	TRBV13	CASSSTNRAYNEQFF
TRBJ2-7	TRBV7-9	CASSLGGSTYEQYF
TRBJ2-7	TRBV29-1	CSVELARAEQYF
TRBJ2-7	TRBV4-2	CASSQGKGAWEQYF
TRBJ1-3	TRBV20-1	CSARSWDSDAYSGNTIYF
TRBJ2-2	TRBV29-1	CSVRYTGELFF
TRBJ1-1	TRBV20-1	CSARDRENTEAFF
TRBJ2-6	TRBV23-1	CAGTIDPSGANVLTF
TRBJ2-5	TRBV25-1	CASSETYQETQYF
TRBJ2-7	TRBV5-1	CASTNGYEQYF
TRBJ1-1	TRBV29-1	CSVDGSGVPEAFF
TRBJ1-1	TRBV12-5	CASGPGGGHTEAFF
TRBJ2-3	TRBV29-1	CSVKRTSTDTQYF
TRBJ2-1	TRBV7-9	CASSSSEAGGYNEQFF
TRBJ2-2	TRBV20-1	CSATHLANTGELFF
TRBJ1-1	TRBV15	CVTSRDRGPGTEAFF
TRBJ2-2	TRBV7-6	CASSPGTDYSGELFF
TRBJ2-1	TRBV7-7	CASSSVLGGYNEQFF
TRBJ2-1	TRBV12-3/TRBV12-4	CAIPAQGNEQFF
TRBJ2-7	TRBV27	CASSLFDRGYEQYF
TRBJ2-1	TRBV7-6	CASSLAVGINEQFF
TRBJ2-7	TRBV20-1	CSARGRDRELYEQYF
TRBJ2-1	TRBV28	CASRSGAEPYNEQFF
TRBJ2-1	TRBV30	CAWDPGAGPYNEQFF
TRBJ2-1	TRBV11-3	CASSYSSEQFF
TRBJ2-6	TRBV29-1	CSVGLHSGANVLTF
TRBJ2-7	TRBV5-6	CASSRAQAAYF
TRBJ2-7	TRBV18	CASSPGTVSYEQYF
TRBJ1-2	TRBV12-3/TRBV12-4	CASSFGQGAGYTF
TRBJ2-7	TRBV7-6	CASSRSGTPLGEQYF
TRBJ2-7	TRBV6-6	CASSYPGTGLDHEQYF
TRBJ2-1	TRBV7-8	CASVGWSSYNEQFF
TRBJ2-7	TRBV20-1	CSALIRDRYSYEQYF
TRBJ2-7	TRBV28	CASSPRLSSYEQYF
TRBJ2-7	TRBV14	CASSQDQRQGSYEQYF
TRBJ2-7	TRBV7-8	CASSWDRGRYEQYF
TRBJ1-1	TRBV29-1	CSVEELQHTEAFF
TRBJ2-7	TRBV30	CAWSLDYEQYF
TRBJ2-7	TRBV20-1	CSASLSSSYEQYF
TRBJ2-1	TRBV12-3/TRBV12-4	CASSRDPGVVNEQFF
TRBJ2-7	TRBV6-5	CARGTRAFSYEQYF
TRBJ2-3	TRBV7-9	CASTPESGPTDTQYF
TRBJ2-7	TRBV28	CASSLSGEVDYEQYF
TRBJ2-7	TRBV5-1	CASSIKTGDYEQYF
TRBJ2-2	TRBV6-6	CASSPGAYTGELFF
TRBJ2-5	TRBV12-3/TRBV12-4	CASRPGTGVPRETQYF
TRBJ1-3	TRBV20-1	CSARDYTELLDGLSGNTIYF
TRBJ2-3	TRBV12-3/TRBV12-4	CASSPIADTDTQYF
TRBJ2-3	TRBV29-1	CSVVVAAGSHTDTQYF